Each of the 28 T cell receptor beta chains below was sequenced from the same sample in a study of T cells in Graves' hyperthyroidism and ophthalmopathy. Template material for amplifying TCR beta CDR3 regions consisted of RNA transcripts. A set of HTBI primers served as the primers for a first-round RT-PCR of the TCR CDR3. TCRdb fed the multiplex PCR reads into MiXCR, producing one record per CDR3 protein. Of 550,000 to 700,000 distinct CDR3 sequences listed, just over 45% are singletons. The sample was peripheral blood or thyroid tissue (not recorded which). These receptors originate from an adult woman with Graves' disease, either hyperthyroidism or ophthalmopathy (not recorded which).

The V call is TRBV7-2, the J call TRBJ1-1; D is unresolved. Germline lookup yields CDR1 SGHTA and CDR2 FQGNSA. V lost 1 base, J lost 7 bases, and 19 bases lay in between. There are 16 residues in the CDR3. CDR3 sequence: CASSLGALMNGDEAFF. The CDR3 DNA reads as TGTGCCAGCAGCTTAGGGGCATTGATGAACGGTGATGAAGCTTTCTTT. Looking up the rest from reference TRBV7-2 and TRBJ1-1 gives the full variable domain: GAGVSQSPSNKVTEKGKDVELRCDPISGHTALYWYRQSLGQGLEFLIYFQGNSAPDKSGLPSDRFSAERTGGSVSTLTIQRTQQEDSAVYLCASSLGALMNGDEAFFGQGTRLTVV.

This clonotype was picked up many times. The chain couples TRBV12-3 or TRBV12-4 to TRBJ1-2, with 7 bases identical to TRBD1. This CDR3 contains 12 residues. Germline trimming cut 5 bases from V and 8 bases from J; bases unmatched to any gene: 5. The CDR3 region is CASSQNRGGYTF. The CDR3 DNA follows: TGTGCCAGCAGTCAGAACAGGGGCGGCTACACCTTC.

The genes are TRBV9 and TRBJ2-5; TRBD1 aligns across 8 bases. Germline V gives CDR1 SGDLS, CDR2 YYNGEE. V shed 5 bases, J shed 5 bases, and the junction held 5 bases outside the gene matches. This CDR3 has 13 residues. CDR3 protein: CASRSTGAETQYF. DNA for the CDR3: TGTGCCAGCAGATCGACAGGGGCCGAGACCCAGTACTTC.

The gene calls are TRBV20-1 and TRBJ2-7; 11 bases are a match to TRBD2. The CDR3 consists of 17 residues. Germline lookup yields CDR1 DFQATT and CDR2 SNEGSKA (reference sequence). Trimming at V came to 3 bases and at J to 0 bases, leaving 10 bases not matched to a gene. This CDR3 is CSARVTSGVRSSYEQYF. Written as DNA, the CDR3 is TGCAGTGCTAGGGTGACTAGCGGGGTGCGGAGCTCCTACGAGCAGTACTTC.

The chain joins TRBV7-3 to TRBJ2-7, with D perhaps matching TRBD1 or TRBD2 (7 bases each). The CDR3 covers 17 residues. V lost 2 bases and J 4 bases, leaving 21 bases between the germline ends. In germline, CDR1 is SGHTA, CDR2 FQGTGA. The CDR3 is CASSLWDRASGVYEQYF. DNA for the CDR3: TGTGCCAGCAGCTTATGGGACAGAGCTAGCGGTGTATACGAGCAGTACTTC.

The DNA of the CDR3 is TGTGCCAGCAGCCCAGGGATGAGTCAGCCCCAGCATTTT. This sequence encodes CASSPGMSQPQHF. The V gene is TRBV7-9, the J gene TRBJ1-5; tentative D call: TRBD1 (5 bases). Germline lookup yields CDR1 SEHNR and CDR2 FQNEAQ (reference sequence). The V and J ends lost 5 bases and 6 bases respectively, with 11 bases between them. The CDR3 length is 13 residues.

CDR3 DNA: TGTGCCAGCAGCTATGAGGGGGGAAGGACTGAAGCTTTCTTT. This translates into CASSYEGGRTEAFF. V is TRBV7-9 and J is TRBJ1-1; D possibly corresponds to TRBD1 (6 bases). CDR1 is SEHNR, CDR2 FQNEAQ, per germline (reference sequence). The ends were cut back, 4 bases at V and 5 bases at J, with 14 bases in the middle. The CDR3 has 14 amino acids. The variable domain in full, with the rest retrieved from reference TRBV7-9 and TRBJ1-1, is DTGVSQNPRHKITKRGQNVTFRCDPISEHNRLYWYRQTLGQGPEFLTYFQNEAQLEKSRLLSDRFSAERPKGSFSTLEIQRTEQGDSAMYLCASSYEGGRTEAFFGQGTRLTVV.

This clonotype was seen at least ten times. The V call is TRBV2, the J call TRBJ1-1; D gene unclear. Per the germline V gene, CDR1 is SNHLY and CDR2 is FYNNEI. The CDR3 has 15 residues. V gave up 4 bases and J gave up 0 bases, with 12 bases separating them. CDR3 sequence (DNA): TGTGCCAGCAGTGCTTCGGCTCTCATGAACACTGAAGCTTTCTTT. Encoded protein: CASSASALMNTEAFF.

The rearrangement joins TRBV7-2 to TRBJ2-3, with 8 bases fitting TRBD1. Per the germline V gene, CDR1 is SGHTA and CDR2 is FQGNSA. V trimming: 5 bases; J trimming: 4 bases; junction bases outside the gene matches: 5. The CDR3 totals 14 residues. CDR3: CASSLDRVPDTQYF. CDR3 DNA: TGTGCCAGCAGCCTGGACAGGGTTCCAGATACGCAGTATTTT. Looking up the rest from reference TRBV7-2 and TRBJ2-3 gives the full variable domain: GAGVSQSPSNKVTEKGKDVELRCDPISGHTALYWYRQSLGQGLEFLIYFQGNSAPDKSGLPSDRFSAERTGGSVSTLTIQRTQQEDSAVYLCASSLDRVPDTQYFGPGTRLTVL.

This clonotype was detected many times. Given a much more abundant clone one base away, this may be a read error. The CDR3 sequence: CAIRDNSGGEAQYF. CDR3 DNA sequence: TGTGCCATCAGGGACAACTCGGGAGGGGAGGCCCAGTACTTC. This chain connects TRBV10-3 to TRBJ2-5; TRBD2 agrees at 8 bases. V was pared by 6 bases and J by 9 bases, with 12 bases of the junction left unmatched. The germline gives CDR1 ENHRY, CDR2 SYGVKD. This CDR3 is 14 amino acids long.

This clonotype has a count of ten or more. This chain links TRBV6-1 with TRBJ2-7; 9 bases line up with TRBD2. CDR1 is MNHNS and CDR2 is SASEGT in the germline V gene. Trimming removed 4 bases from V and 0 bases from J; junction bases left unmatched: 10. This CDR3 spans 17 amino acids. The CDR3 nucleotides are TGTGCCAGCAGTGCCCAGCGGGTAGCGGGAGCCTCCTACGAGCAGTACTTC. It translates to CASSAQRVAGASYEQYF.

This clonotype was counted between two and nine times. The CDR3 sequence: CSVRASFEAFF. The CDR3 bases are TGCAGCGTCCGAGCTTCCTTTGAAGCTTTCTTT. This chain connects TRBV29-1 to TRBJ1-1; no definite D call. Germline CDR1 is SQVTM and CDR2 is ANQGSEA. CDR3 length: 11 residues. The V gene lost 6 bases and the J gene lost 7 bases, with 12 bases spanning the gap.

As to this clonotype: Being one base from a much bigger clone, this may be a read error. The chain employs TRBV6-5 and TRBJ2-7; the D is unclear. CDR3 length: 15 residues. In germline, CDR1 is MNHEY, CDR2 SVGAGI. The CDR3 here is CASSYSVYFSYGQYF. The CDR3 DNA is TGTGCCAGCAGTTACTCGGTATACTTCTCCTACGGGCAGTACTTC.

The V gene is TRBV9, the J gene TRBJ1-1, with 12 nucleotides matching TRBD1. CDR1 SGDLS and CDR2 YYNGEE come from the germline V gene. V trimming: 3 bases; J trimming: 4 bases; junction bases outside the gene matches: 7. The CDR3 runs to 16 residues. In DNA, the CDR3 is TGTGCCAGCAGCGACGGGACAGGGGGCTACGTCACTGAAGCTTTCTTT. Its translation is CASSDGTGGYVTEAFF. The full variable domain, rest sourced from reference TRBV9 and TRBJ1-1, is DSGVTQTPKHLITATGQRVTLRCSPRSGDLSVYWYQQSLDQGLQFLIQYYNGEERAKGNILERFSAQQFPDLHSELNLSSLELGDSALYFCASSDGTGGYVTEAFFGQGTRLTVV.

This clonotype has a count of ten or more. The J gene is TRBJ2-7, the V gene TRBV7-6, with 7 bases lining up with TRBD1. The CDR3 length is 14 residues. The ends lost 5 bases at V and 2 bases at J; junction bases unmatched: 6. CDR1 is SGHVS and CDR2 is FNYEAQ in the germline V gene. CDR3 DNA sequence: TGTGCCAGCAGCCTTGGGACAGACACCTACGAGCAGTACTTC. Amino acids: CASSLGTDTYEQYF. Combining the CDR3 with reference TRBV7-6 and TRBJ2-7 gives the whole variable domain GAGVSQSPRYKVTKRGQDVALRCDPISGHVSLYWYRQALGQGPEFLTYFNYEAQQDKSGLPNDRFSAERPEGSISTLTIQRTEQRDSAMYRCASSLGTDTYEQYFGPGTRLTVT.

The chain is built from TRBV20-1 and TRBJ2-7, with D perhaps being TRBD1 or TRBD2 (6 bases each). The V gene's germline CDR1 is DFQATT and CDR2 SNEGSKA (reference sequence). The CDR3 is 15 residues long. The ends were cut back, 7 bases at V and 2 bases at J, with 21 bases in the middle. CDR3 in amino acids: CSVGPSGAGPYEQYF. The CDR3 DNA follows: TGCAGTGTGGGCCCCTCGGGGGCGGGACCCTACGAGCAGTACTTC.

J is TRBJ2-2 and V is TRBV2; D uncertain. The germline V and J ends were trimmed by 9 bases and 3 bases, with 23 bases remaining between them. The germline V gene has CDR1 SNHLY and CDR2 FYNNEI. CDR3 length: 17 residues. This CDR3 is CASYFQLQQTHTGELFF. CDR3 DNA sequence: TGTGCCAGTTATTTTCAGCTCCAGCAGACCCACACCGGGGAGCTGTTTTTT.

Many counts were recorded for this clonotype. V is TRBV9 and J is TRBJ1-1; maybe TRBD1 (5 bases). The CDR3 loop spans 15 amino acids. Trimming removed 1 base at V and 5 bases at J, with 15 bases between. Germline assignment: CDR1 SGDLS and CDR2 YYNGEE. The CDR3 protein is CASSVWGREDTEAFF. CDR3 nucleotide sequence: TGTGCCAGCAGCGTATGGGGCAGGGAGGATACTGAAGCTTTCTTT.

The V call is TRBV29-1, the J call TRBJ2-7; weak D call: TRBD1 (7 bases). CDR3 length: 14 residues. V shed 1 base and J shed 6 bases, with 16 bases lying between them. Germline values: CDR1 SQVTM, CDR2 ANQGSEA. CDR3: CSVEVTGVGGEQYF. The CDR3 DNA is TGCAGCGTTGAAGTCACAGGGGTCGGGGGCGAGCAGTACTTC.

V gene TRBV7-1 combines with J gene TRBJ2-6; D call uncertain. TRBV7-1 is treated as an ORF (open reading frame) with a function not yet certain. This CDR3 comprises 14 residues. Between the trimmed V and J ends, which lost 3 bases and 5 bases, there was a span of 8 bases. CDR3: CASSSTGRANVLTF. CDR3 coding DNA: TGTGCCAGCAGCTCGACCGGGCGGGCCAACGTCCTGACTTTC.

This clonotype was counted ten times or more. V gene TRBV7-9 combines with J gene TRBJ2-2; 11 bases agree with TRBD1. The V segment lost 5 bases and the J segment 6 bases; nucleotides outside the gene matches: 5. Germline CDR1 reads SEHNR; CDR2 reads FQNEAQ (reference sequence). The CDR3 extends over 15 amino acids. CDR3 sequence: CASSDPGQGAGELFF. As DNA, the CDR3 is TGTGCCAGCAGCGACCCGGGACAGGGGGCCGGGGAGCTGTTTTTT.

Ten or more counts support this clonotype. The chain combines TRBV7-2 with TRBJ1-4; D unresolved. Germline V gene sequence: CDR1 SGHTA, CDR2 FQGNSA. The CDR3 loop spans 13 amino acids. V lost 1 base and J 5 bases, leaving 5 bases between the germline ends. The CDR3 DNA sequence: TGTGCCAGCAGCTTAGGGCGGAATGAAAAACTGTTTTTT. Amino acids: CASSLGRNEKLFF.

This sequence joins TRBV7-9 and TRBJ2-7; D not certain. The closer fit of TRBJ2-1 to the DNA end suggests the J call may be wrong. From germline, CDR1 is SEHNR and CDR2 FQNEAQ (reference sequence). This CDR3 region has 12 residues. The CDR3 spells CASSLGVGEQFF. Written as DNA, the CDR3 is TGTGCCAGCAGCCTAGGAGTTGGTGAGCAGTTCTTC.

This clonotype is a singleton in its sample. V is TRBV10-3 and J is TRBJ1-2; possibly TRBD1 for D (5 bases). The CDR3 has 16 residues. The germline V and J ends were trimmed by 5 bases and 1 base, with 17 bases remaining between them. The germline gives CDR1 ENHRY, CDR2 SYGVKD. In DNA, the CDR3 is TGTGCCATCAGTCATGGAATGACAGTCCATAACTATGGCTACACCTTC. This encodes CAISHGMTVHNYGYTF.

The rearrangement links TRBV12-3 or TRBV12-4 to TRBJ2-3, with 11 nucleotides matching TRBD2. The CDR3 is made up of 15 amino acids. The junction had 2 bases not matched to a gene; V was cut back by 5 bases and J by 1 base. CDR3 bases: TGTGCCAGCAGTACTAGCGGGAGACGCACAGATACGCAGTATTTT. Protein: CASSTSGRRTDTQYF.

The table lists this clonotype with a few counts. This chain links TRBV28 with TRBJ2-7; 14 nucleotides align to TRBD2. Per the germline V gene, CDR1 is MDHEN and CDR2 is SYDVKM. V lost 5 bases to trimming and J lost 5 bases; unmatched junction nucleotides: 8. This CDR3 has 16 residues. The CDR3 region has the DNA TGTGCCAGCAGTCCCTATAGACTAGCGGGAGGGAACGAGCAGTACTTC. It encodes CASSPYRLAGGNEQYF.

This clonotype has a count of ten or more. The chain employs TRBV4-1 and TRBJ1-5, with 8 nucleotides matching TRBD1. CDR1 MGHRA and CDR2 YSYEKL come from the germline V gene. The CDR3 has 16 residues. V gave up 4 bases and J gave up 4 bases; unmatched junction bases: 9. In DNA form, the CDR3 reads TGCGCCAGCAGCCCAATAAACAGGGGGAATAATCAGCCCCAGCATTTT. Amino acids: CASSPINRGNNQPQHF.

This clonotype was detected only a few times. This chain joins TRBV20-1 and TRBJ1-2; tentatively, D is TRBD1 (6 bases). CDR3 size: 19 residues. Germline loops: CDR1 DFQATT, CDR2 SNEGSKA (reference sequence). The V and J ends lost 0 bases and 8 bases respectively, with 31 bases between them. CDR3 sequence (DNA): TGCAGTGCTAGAGATTATGGGGTGGGGGGGCCGCGACAAGTCATAGGCTACACCTTC. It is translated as CSARDYGVGGPRQVIGYTF.